This entry is about one TCR beta chain. What it recognizes is unknown. This CDR3 contains 15 residues. The J segment lost 4 bases and the V segment lost 6 bases, leaving 6 bases of the junction unmatched. Per germline, CDR1 SEHNR and CDR2 FQNEAQ (reference sequence). This specimen comes from a study of OX40 agonist ivuxolimab in advanced cancers. Study overall: Patients were infused with ivuxolimab every 2 weeks at 0.01 to 10 mg/kg. Therapy given before enrollment (anti-PD-1, anti-PD-L1 or anti-CTLA-4) was allowed, and roughly 42% had some.

Findings and limits, study-wide: Patients who responded partially at 0.1-3.0 mg/kg showed clonal expansion ranking among the lowest. Researchers report that CD8+ T cells had, on average, more expanded clones than CD4+.

Data came from immunoSEQ multiplex PCR; TCRdb stores just in-frame clones and leaves some out. In the table there are tens of thousands of clones, 84% of which are singletons. The chain employs TRBV7-9 and TRBJ2-3, with TRBD2 identical over 11 bases. The sequence came from an adult with an advanced solid tumor such as melanoma, head and neck, liver or kidney cancer. The source was CD4+ or CD8+ T cells sorted from blood, collected in a trial of the OX40 agonist ivuxolimab. CDR3 nucleotide sequence: TGTGCCAGCAGGAACGGACTAGCGGGCGCAGATACGCAGTATTTT. This encodes CASRNGLAGADTQYF.